The 2 T cell receptor beta chains listed next were all sequenced from one sample in a study of cytomegalovirus exposure and HLA in healthy donors (dated by TCRdb to about 2017). Libraries were built with the immunoSEQ multiplex PCR assay. For the multiplex PCR, a mixture combining 60 forward primers for TCR Vbeta segments and 13 reverse primers for TCR Jbeta segments was used. Held by TCRdb, this immuneACCESS table contains in-frame sequences only and omits some clones. Under half of the omission traces to an unresolved V gene where checked; the cause of the rest is unknown. For this sample the table gives approximately 180,000 clones, of which about four fifths were detected only once. Around 1.7% of the sample is taken by the ten largest. Sequenced input: PBMCs. The receptors here all came from a woman between 18 and 29 years old in good health and CMV-seronegative.

The chain joins TRBV2 to TRBJ2-7; 8 nucleotides agree with TRBD2. The CDR3 sequence is 18 residues long. V trimming: 3 bases; J trimming: 4 bases; junction bases outside the gene matches: 17. Germline V gene lookup returns CDR1 SNHLY and CDR2 FYNNEI. The CDR3, as DNA: TGTGCCAGCAGTGATTTTTCTGGAGGAACTAGCGGAAATTACGAGCAGTACGTC. Its translation: CASSDFSGGTSGNYEQYV.

The chain is built from TRBV28 and TRBJ2-7; D call uncertain. The ends were cut back, 6 bases at V and 2 bases at J, with 14 bases in the middle. Germline V gives CDR1 MDHEN, CDR2 SYDVKM. The CDR3 is 14 residues long. In nucleotides, the CDR3 is TGTGCCAGCAGCCCGATCAGTGAAACCTACGAGCAGTACTTC. It specifies CASSPISETYEQYF.